These T cell receptor beta chains were read from a single sample in a study of cytomegalovirus exposure and HLA in healthy donors. Profiled with immunoSEQ multiplex PCR; TCRdb holds only in-frame clones, not every one. The table has around 150,000 clones, 80% seen once. The sample taken for sequencing was PBMCs. Receptors were obtained from a man aged 30 to 45 in good health and CMV-seronegative. CDR3s include the opening cysteine and the closing phenylalanine or tryptophan.

length	J	V	CDR3
16	TRBJ2-3	TRBV7-9	CASSARDRGFTDTQYF
13	TRBJ2-1	TRBV29-1	CSVEATEGGEQFF
13	TRBJ2-4	TRBV6-1	CASSEAPQVTQYF
16	TRBJ2-4	TRBV5-4	CASTRGGVTPKNIQYF
13	TRBJ1-1	TRBV6-1	CAKTGLGHTEAFF
17	TRBJ2-2	TRBV4-2	CASSRVKPGTSAGELFF
15	TRBJ2-2	TRBV5-1	CASSLVTANTGELFF
13	TRBJ1-1	TRBV27	CASSLFRGTEAFF
22	TRBJ1-2	TRBV9	CASSVDDIWTGVHRPTNYGYTF
16	TRBJ2-2	TRBV10-1	CASSEYGGLYTGELFF
17	TRBJ2-6	TRBV19	CASSPGGPRSGANVLTF
14	TRBJ2-1	TRBV27	CATSDGTGYNEQFF
14	TRBJ1-4	TRBV19	CASIDRGRGEKLFF
15	TRBJ2-1	TRBV2	CASSEARGYANEQFF
14	TRBJ2-2	TRBV7-2	CASSLGTGARDLFF
17	TRBJ1-3	TRBV27	CASSLSMRTGYGNTIYF
15	TRBJ1-2	TRBV28	CASSFSSRGRVGYTF
15	TRBJ2-1	TRBV7-9	CASSFSGRARNEQFF
14	TRBJ1-4	TRBV29-1	CSVEGGTVGEKLFF
13	TRBJ1-1	TRBV30	CAWSHQRDTEAFF
13	TRBJ2-3	TRBV29-1	CSSRTDSTDTQYF
13	TRBJ2-4	TRBV5-4	CASSLRGTGFQYF
17	TRBJ2-5	TRBV18	CASSPLGGTSGPETQYF
14	TRBJ2-7	TRBV6-1	CASTPTGERYEQYF
15	TRBJ1-3	TRBV6-6	CASSQDSYSGNTIYF
15	TRBJ2-1	TRBV5-1	CASSLETGLGYEQFF
17	TRBJ1-2	TRBV29-1	CSVDFYREVDYSYGYTF
15	TRBJ2-7	TRBV19	CASSISQAGSYEQYF
15	TRBJ2-7	TRBV19	CASSPLAGGSDEQYF
13	TRBJ2-6	TRBV6-1	CASSGHSIRVLTF
15	TRBJ2-7	TRBV6-1	CASSVIGQGSYEQYF
16	TRBJ2-2	TRBV28	CASQTSGRRRTGELFF
15	TRBJ2-2	TRBV29-1	CSVIGLAGLVGELFF
14	TRBJ1-2	TRBV6-5	CASSYGDSPIGETF
18	TRBJ2-3	TRBV7-2	CASSLAPKTSGSTDTQYF
16	TRBJ2-3	TRBV7-9	CASSPAGGSATDTQYF
14	TRBJ2-7	TRBV10-2	CASSEGGQGHEQYF
13	TRBJ1-1	TRBV18	CASSTGENTEAFF
15	TRBJ2-1	TRBV18	CASSPLPGSYNEQFF
14	TRBJ2-1	TRBV28	CASSPRRGHNEQFF
12	TRBJ1-2	TRBV28	CASRTSRGGYTF
17	TRBJ1-3	TRBV7-9	CASSLEAGGSSGNTIYF
14	TRBJ1-1	TRBV6-6	CASSSFAENTEAFF
15	TRBJ1-4	TRBV6-1	CASTLGQGRNEKLFF
16	TRBJ2-2	TRBV4-1	CASSQGGLVVTGELFF
17	TRBJ2-3	TRBV10-3	CAISGGRAWSSTDTQYF
15	TRBJ2-7	TRBV4-1	CASSQGDRGRYEQYF
14	TRBJ1-5	TRBV27	CASSSRGSFQPQHF
13	TRBJ1-1	TRBV7-6	CASSLSLNTEAFF